Shown below are 26 T cell receptor beta chains from a single sample sequenced in a study of glioma-infiltrating T cells after dendritic cell vaccination. Only in-frame clones appear in the TCRdb table, and some are missing; sequencing was by immunoSEQ multiplex PCR. The sample records more than 95,000 clones, 90% being singletons. Time point denoted: after dendritic cell vaccination, including at tumor progression/relapse. Here the sequenced sample was blood, taken after dendritic cell vaccination. The source of these receptors is a human donor with glioblastoma.

V is TRBV28 and J is TRBJ1-2; tentative D call: TRBD1 (5 bases). The ends were cut back, 3 bases at V and 4 bases at J, with 18 bases in the middle. The length of the CDR3 is 16 residues. Germline assignment: CDR1 MDHEN and CDR2 SYDVKM. CDR3: CASSLGGNTGAYGYTF. The DNA for the CDR3 is TGTGCCAGCAGTTTGGGCGGGAACACCGGGGCCTATGGCTACACCTTC.

V usage is TRBV7-2 and J usage is TRBJ2-1, with TRBD1 as a possible D gene (6 bases). The CDR3 consists of 15 residues. The V end lost 1 base, the J end lost 7 bases, and 14 bases lay between the germline ends. Germline V gene data show CDR1 as SGHTA and CDR2 as FQGNSA. The CDR3 bases are TGTGCCAGCAGCTTAGTGGGGGCTCTGAGTAATGAGCAGTTCTTC. This codes for CASSLVGALSNEQFF. The variable domain in full, completed from reference TRBV7-2 and TRBJ2-1, reads GAGVSQSPSNKVTEKGKDVELRCDPISGHTALYWYRQSLGQGLEFLIYFQGNSAPDKSGLPSDRFSAERTGGSVSTLTIQRTQQEDSAVYLCASSLVGALSNEQFFGPGTRLTVL.

J is TRBJ2-7 and V is TRBV19, with 9 bases lining up with TRBD2. The CDR3 loop spans 13 amino acids. Trimming cost V 5 bases and J 6 bases; bases outside gene matches: 5. Per the germline V gene, CDR1 is LNHDA and CDR2 is SQIVND (reference sequence). The CDR3 nucleotides are TGTGCCAGTAGTCTGGGGACTAGCTCCGAGCAGTACTTC. Translating it yields CASSLGTSSEQYF.

This rearrangement joins TRBV10-3 to TRBJ2-1, with 12 bases aligning to TRBD2. Germline CDR1 reads ENHRY; CDR2 reads SYGVKD. This CDR3 contains 15 residues. Trimming at V came to 7 bases and at J to 8 bases, leaving 9 bases not matched to a gene. The CDR3 is CAIKGTSGSGDEQFF. CDR3 DNA: TGTGCCATCAAAGGGACTAGCGGGTCCGGGGATGAGCAGTTCTTC.

The chain recombines TRBV5-1 with TRBJ2-7; 14 bases are shared with TRBD2. Germline loops: CDR1 SGHRS, CDR2 YFSETQ. V was pared by 0 bases and J by 2 bases, with 1 base of the junction left unmatched. The CDR3 loop spans 16 amino acids. The CDR3 region is CASSLAGLAGAYEQYF. The CDR3 DNA follows: TGCGCCAGCAGCTTGGCGGGACTAGCGGGGGCCTACGAGCAGTACTTC.

The chain has TRBV11-2 and TRBJ1-1; no firm D call. This CDR3 region has 15 residues. V was pared by 3 bases and J by 1 base, with 12 bases between. In germline, CDR1 is SGHAT, CDR2 FQNNGV. CDR3 sequence (DNA): TGTGCCAGCAGCTTCCACCGTGGCGGGAACACTGAAGCTTTCTTT. Amino acids: CASSFHRGGNTEAFF.

The chain links TRBV5-1 to TRBJ2-3, with 8 bases aligning to TRBD2. The CDR3 has 14 residues. Germline CDR1 reads SGHRS; CDR2 reads YFSETQ. J lost 3 bases, V lost 4 bases, and 4 bases had no gene match. CDR3 sequence: CASSPRGGTDTQYF. The CDR3 region has the DNA TGCGCCAGCAGCCCCCGGGGGGGAACAGATACGCAGTATTTT.

The J gene is TRBJ2-2, the V gene TRBV10-3; 10 positions agree with TRBD2. The J segment lost 6 bases and the V segment lost 4 bases, leaving 2 bases of the junction unmatched. Per germline, CDR1 ENHRY and CDR2 SYGVKD. The CDR3 contains 14 residues. The CDR3 region has the DNA TGTGCCATCAGTGGTCTAGCGGGAGCCGGGGAGCTGTTTTTT. This encodes CAISGLAGAGELFF.

The gene calls are TRBV5-5 and TRBJ1-2; D is undetermined. Germline V gene lookup returns CDR1 SGHKS and CDR2 YYEKEE (reference sequence). The CDR3 totals 14 residues. Trimming removed 0 bases from V and 3 bases from J, with 9 bases in between. The CDR3 nucleotides are TGTGCCAGCAGCTTGGCCCGGGGATACTATGGCTACACCTTC. Protein: CASSLARGYYGYTF.

V is TRBV5-1 and J is TRBJ2-2; TRBD2 is a possible D gene (5 bases). The germline V and J ends were trimmed by 2 bases and 6 bases, with 14 bases remaining between them. The V gene's germline CDR1 is SGHRS and CDR2 YFSETQ. This CDR3 region has 15 residues. The CDR3 spells CASSFFLAGSGELFF. For the CDR3, the DNA is TGCGCCAGCAGCTTTTTCCTAGCTGGGTCCGGGGAGCTGTTTTTT.

This chain links TRBV2 with TRBJ2-5; TRBD1 might be the D (6 bases). Per the germline V gene, CDR1 is SNHLY and CDR2 is FYNNEI. The CDR3 spans 15 residues. The V and J ends lost 8 bases and 3 bases respectively, with 19 bases between them. The CDR3 nucleotides read TGTGCCAGCCGATTGGGGGACACAAAAAAAGAGACCCAGTACTTC. Translating it yields CASRLGDTKKETQYF.

Here the CDR3 DNA reads TGTGCCAGCAGAACGGGCGGGGGCGAGCAGTACTTC. Its protein product is CASRTGGGEQYF. This rearrangement joins TRBV5-4 to TRBJ2-7; 7 bases are a match to TRBD2. Trimming cost V 5 bases and J 6 bases; bases outside gene matches: 5. Germline V CDR1 and CDR2: SGHNT, YYREEE (reference sequence). The CDR3 covers 12 residues.

The chain uses TRBV5-1 and TRBJ2-7; the match to TRBD1 covers 11 bases. The V gene's germline CDR1 is SGHRS and CDR2 YFSETQ. J lost 4 bases, V lost 4 bases, and 4 bases had no gene match. This CDR3 region has 14 residues. CDR3 sequence: CASSRTGGLYEQYF. The CDR3 nucleotides are TGCGCCAGCAGCCGGACAGGGGGCTTATACGAGCAGTACTTC.

V gene TRBV11-2 combines with J gene TRBJ2-1; possible D gene TRBD1, 5 bases. Germline CDR1 and CDR2: SGHAT and FQNNGV. The CDR3 is 15 residues long. Between the trimmed V and J ends, which lost 0 bases and 2 bases, there was a span of 8 bases. CDR3: CASSLDPRAYNEQFF. DNA for the CDR3: TGTGCCAGCAGCTTAGATCCCAGGGCCTACAATGAGCAGTTCTTC.

This chain links TRBV5-1 with TRBJ1-1, with TRBD1 as a possible D gene (5 bases). This CDR3 contains 14 residues. Trimming left V 3 bases short and J 5 bases short, with 14 bases between. In germline, CDR1 is SGHRS, CDR2 YFSETQ. CDR3 loop: CASSSDTEGTEAFF. CDR3 DNA: TGCGCCAGCAGCTCGGACACCGAAGGAACTGAAGCTTTCTTT. Together with reference TRBV5-1 and TRBJ1-1, the CDR3 gives the full variable domain: KAGVTQTPRYLIKTRGQQVTLSCSPISGHRSVSWYQQTPGQGLQFLFEYFSETQRNKGNFPGRFSGRQFSNSRSEMNVSTLELGDSALYLCASSSDTEGTEAFFGQGTRLTVV.

This clone was counted between two and nine times. The chain has TRBV5-5 and TRBJ2-2, with a possible D match to TRBD2 (5 bases). V was clipped by 1 base and J by 3 bases, with 10 bases between them. CDR1 is SGHKS and CDR2 is YYEKEE in the germline V gene (reference sequence). The CDR3 contains 15 residues. The CDR3 nucleotides read TGTGCCAGCAGCTTGTGGGAGAGGTACACCGGGGAGCTGTTTTTT. Translating gives CASSLWERYTGELFF.

This chain connects TRBV9 to TRBJ2-2, with a possible D match to TRBD2 (6 bases). Trimming left V 3 bases short and J 2 bases short, with 8 bases between. CDR1 is SGDLS, CDR2 YYNGEE, per germline. This CDR3 has 14 amino acids. The CDR3 spells CASSGTTNTGELFF. Written as DNA, the CDR3 is TGTGCCAGCAGCGGGACTACAAACACCGGGGAGCTGTTTTTT.

This chain uses TRBV5-4 with TRBJ2-5; 13 nucleotides agree with TRBD2. Germline lookup yields CDR1 SGHNT and CDR2 YYREEE (reference sequence). Trimming cost V 4 bases and J 5 bases; bases outside gene matches: 5. The CDR3 consists of 15 residues. For the CDR3, the DNA is TGTGCCAGCAGCACACTAGCGGGGGGGACGGAGACCCAGTACTTC. It is translated as CASSTLAGGTETQYF.

This chain uses TRBV19 with TRBJ2-5; TRBD1 might be the D (5 bases). Matching the DNA end better, TRBJ2-7 makes the J call doubtful. Per the germline V gene, CDR1 is LNHDA and CDR2 is SQIVND (reference sequence). The CDR3 has 17 amino acids. The CDR3 coding sequence is TGTGCCAGTAGTATAGGGGCACAGGCAGCTTTTGTCTACGAGCAGTACTTC. Translated, it gives CASSIGAQAAFVYEQYF.

The chain recombines TRBV4-1 with TRBJ2-1; 12 nucleotides match TRBD2. The CDR3 length is 16 residues. Trimming removed 3 bases from V and 6 bases from J; junction bases left unmatched: 6. Germline assignment: CDR1 MGHRA and CDR2 YSYEKL. Here the CDR3 reads CASSHGSSGGANEQFF. The DNA for the CDR3 is TGCGCCAGCAGCCACGGGTCTAGCGGGGGGGCCAATGAGCAGTTCTTC.

This rearrangement joins TRBV6-1 to TRBJ2-1, with TRBD1 identical over 11 bases. Germline V gives CDR1 MNHNS, CDR2 SASEGT. V gave up 4 bases and J gave up 12 bases; unmatched junction bases: 11. This CDR3 contains 15 residues. The CDR3 spells CASSASGQGDLGQFF. The CDR3, as DNA: TGTGCCAGCAGTGCCTCGGGACAGGGGGATTTGGGGCAGTTCTTC.

Points on this clone: Mismatch with germline at one junction end may stem from a read error. The rearrangement links TRBV15 to TRBJ1-2, with 7 bases aligning to TRBD1. There are 11 residues in the CDR3. Germline V CDR1 and CDR2: LNHNV, YYDKDF (reference sequence). CDR3: CATSEQGCKLF. CDR3 bases: TGTGCCACCAGTGAACAGGGGTGTAAACTCTTC.

This sequence joins TRBV10-2 and TRBJ2-1; 7 positions agree with TRBD1. J lost 6 bases, V lost 8 bases, and 13 bases had no gene match. This CDR3 region has 15 residues. Germline V gene lookup returns CDR1 WSHSY and CDR2 SAAADI. The CDR3 protein is CASGWTGNVGNEQFF. The CDR3, as DNA: TGCGCCAGCGGGTGGACAGGAAATGTAGGCAATGAGCAGTTCTTC.

This clone was observed a few times. The chain links TRBV2 to TRBJ1-6, with 8 bases fitting TRBD1. Trimming took 2 bases from V and 8 from J; bases not matched to a gene: 11. The CDR3 sequence is 17 residues long. Germline lookup yields CDR1 SNHLY and CDR2 FYNNEI. The CDR3, as DNA: TGTGCCAGCAGTGAAACGGAGGACAGGGCCCCGGATTCACCCCTCCACTTT. It encodes CASSETEDRAPDSPLHF.

V is TRBV27 and J is TRBJ2-5, with D perhaps TRBD1 (5 bases). The V end lost 0 bases, the J end lost 2 bases, and 10 bases lay between the germline ends. There are 15 residues in the CDR3. Per the germline V gene, CDR1 is MNHEY and CDR2 is SMNVEV (reference sequence). The CDR3 nucleotides are TGTGCCAGCAGTTTATCGAGGACACGACAAGAGACCCAGTACTTC. This translates into CASSLSRTRQETQYF.

This sequence joins TRBV9 and TRBJ1-2, with TRBD1 matching 9 bases. From germline, CDR1 is SGDLS and CDR2 YYNGEE. V dropped 2 bases and J dropped 4; count of bases not matched to a gene: 6. The CDR3 loop spans 15 amino acids. CDR3 bases: TGTGCCAGCAGCGTGTCCGGGACAGGGACCTATGGCTACACCTTC. Protein product: CASSVSGTGTYGYTF.